This TCR beta chain was sequenced in a study of T cell changes during pregnancy in multiple sclerosis. Germline V CDR1 and CDR2: MDHEN, SYDVKM. The CDR3 runs 23 residues. V trimming: 0 bases; J trimming: 5 bases; junction bases outside the gene matches: 27. Some clones are missing from TCRdb's copy, which holds only in-frame ones; the method was immunoSEQ multiplex PCR. The table lists roughly 60,000 clones, over 85% of them singletons. Sequenced material: peripheral blood, taken in the second trimester of pregnancy. The origin of this receptor is a female donor with multiple sclerosis, enrolled in a pregnancy study. This chain uses TRBV28 with TRBJ1-2; 10 bases match TRBD1. CDR3 DNA sequence: TGTGCCAGCAGTTTATGGCGGGTTGGTATAAATGGAATGAGACAGGGGGCCCGGTATGGCTACACCTTC. Residues: CASSLWRVGINGMRQGARYGYTF.